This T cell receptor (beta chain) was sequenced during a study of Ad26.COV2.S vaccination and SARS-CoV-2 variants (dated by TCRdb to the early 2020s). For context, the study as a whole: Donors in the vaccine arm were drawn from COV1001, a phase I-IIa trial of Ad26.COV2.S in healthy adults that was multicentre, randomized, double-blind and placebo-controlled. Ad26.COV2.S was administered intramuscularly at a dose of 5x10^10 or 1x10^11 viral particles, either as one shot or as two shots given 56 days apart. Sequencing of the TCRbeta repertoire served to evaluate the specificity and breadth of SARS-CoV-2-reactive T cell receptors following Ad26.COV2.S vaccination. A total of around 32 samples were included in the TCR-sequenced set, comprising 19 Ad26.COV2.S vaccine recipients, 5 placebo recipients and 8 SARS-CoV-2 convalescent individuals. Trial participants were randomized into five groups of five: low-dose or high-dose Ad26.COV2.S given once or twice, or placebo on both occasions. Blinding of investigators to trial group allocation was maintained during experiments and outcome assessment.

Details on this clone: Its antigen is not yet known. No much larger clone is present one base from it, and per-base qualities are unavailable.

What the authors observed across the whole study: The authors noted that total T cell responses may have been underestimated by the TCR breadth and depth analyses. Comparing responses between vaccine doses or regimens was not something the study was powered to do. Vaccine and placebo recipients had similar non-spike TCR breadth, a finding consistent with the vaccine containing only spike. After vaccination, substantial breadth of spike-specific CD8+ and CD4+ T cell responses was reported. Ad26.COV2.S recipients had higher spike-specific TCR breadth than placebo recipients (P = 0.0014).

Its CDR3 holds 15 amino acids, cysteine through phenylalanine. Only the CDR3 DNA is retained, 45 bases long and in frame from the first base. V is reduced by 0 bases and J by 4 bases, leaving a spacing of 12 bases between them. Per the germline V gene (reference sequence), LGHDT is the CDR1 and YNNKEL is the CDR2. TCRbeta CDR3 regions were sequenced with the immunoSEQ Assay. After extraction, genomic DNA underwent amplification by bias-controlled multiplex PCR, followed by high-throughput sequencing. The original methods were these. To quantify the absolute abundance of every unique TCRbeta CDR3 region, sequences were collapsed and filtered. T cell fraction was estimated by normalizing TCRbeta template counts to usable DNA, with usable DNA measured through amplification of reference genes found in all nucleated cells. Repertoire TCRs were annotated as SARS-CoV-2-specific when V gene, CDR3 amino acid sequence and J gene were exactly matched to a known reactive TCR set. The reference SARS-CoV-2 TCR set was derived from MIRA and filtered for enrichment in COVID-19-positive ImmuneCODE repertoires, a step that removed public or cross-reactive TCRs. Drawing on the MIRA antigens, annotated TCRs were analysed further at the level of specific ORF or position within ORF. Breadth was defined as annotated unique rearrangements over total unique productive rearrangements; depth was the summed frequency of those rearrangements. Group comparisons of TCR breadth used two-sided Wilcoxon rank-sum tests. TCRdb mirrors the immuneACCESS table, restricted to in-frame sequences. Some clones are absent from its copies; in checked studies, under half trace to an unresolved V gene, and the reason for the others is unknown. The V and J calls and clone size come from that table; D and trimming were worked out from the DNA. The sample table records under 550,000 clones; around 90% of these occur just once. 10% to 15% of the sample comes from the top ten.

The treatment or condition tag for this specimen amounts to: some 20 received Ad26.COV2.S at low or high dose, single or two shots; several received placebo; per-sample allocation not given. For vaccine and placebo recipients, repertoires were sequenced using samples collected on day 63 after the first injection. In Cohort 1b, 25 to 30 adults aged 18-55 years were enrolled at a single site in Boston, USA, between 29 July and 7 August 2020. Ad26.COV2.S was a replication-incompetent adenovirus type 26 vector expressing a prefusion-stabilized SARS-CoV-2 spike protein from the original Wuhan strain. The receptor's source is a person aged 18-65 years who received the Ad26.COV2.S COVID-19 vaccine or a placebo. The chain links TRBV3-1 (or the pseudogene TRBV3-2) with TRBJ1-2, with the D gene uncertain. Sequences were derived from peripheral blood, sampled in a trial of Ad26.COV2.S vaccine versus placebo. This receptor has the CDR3 CASSQEGSAVYGYTF. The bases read TGTGCCAGCAGCCAAGAGGGCAGCGCCGTCTATGGCTACACCTTC.